The entry that follows covers one T cell receptor (beta chain) sequence. The data belong to a study of blood T cell repertoires in COVID-19. Study at large: The origin of the acute and convalescent COVID-19 samples was the United States, Italy and Spain. PBMCs, B-cell-depleted T cells, or T cells were the source of the cDNA or gDNA that made up the material.

Using immunoSEQ multiplex PCR, the repertoire was profiled, and TCRdb retains in-frame clones only, with some absent. The sample holds under 140,000 clones, about 70% seen once. After removal of 5 bases from V and 5 bases from J, the junction contained 10 bases not matched to a gene. Per germline, CDR1 KGHDR and CDR2 SFDVKD. The CDR3 length is 15 residues. The source is a woman aged 55-75 years with acute or convalescent COVID-19. The sequenced sample consisted of peripheral blood. The chain couples TRBV24-1 to TRBJ2-5; 7 bases are a match to TRBD2. CDR3 DNA: TGTGCCACCAGTGGCTCTGAGCGGGGATCCGAGACCCAGTACTTC. This encodes CATSGSERGSETQYF.